This T cell receptor beta chain was sequenced for a study of shared clonotypes between healthy human individuals. The overall study: Three CD4 naive, three CD4 memory, two CD8 naive and one CD8 memory plate were used per donor.

The genomic DNA of each subset was split evenly across several immunoSEQ plates. Only in-frame clones appear in the TCRdb table, and some are missing; sequencing was by immunoSEQ multiplex PCR. The sample comprises around 990,000 clones, roughly 80% of which are singletons, and roughly 0.83% rests with the top ten. V lost 2 bases to trimming and J lost 4 bases, with 8 bases between them. The CDR3 sequence is 12 residues long. The germline gives CDR1 SQVTM, CDR2 ANQGSEA. Whole-study results and caveats: Clonotype sharing among donors was thought likely to change with sequencing depth.

This clone turned up a few times. Its antigen is still unknown. The specimen sequenced was memory CD4+ T cells from PBMCs. Regarding subset: CD45RA-negative fraction. The receptor was derived from a man in his late teens or twenties in good health. Some clones in this sample may be carry-over from other donors' samples. The chain combines TRBV29-1 with TRBJ1-1; D is perhaps TRBD1 (6 bases). The CDR3 sequence: CSVERGGTEAFF. The CDR3 coding sequence is TGCAGCGTTGAAAGAGGGGGCACTGAAGCTTTCTTT.